This paragraph covers one TCR beta chain sequence. In the original analysis: Amplification with reference gene primers provided the estimates of nucleated cell counts. Profiling relied on immunoSEQ multiplex PCR, and the TCRdb table lists in-frame clones only, not all of them. V and J calls and clone size follow that table, whereas D and trimming were derived from the DNA. The repertoire holds about 160,000 clones, about 91% seen once, with 3.5% to 4% in the top ten. This sample was taken from a study of blood T cell repertoires in COVID-19. Background on the study: Nucleic acid was either cDNA or gDNA, and it came from T cells, B-cell-depleted T cells, or PBMCs.

Germline CDR1 SGHTA, CDR2 FQGNSA. The CDR3 has 15 amino acids. V was clipped by 4 bases and J by 3 bases, with 15 bases between them. Sequenced input: peripheral blood. J is TRBJ1-1 and V is TRBV7-2; D remains unclear. This clonotype was sampled from a woman aged 60-75 years who had recovered from COVID-19. This chain's CDR3 is CASSSQAADYTEAFF. CDR3 bases: TGTGCCAGCAGCTCCCAAGCGGCGGACTACACTGAAGCTTTCTTT.